This is a list of T cell receptor beta chains from one sample in a study of T-cell reconstitution after alpha-beta-depleted transplantation in children. TCRdb fed the PCR reads into MiXCR, producing one record per CDR3 protein. The sample lists about 610,000 distinct CDR3 sequences; roughly a tenth were seen once. The specimen comprised PBMCs from the stem cell graft donor, sampled from the stem cell graft. These receptors came from a human donor who donated a stem cell graft to a child with acute myeloid leukemia. Each CDR3 is given with its conserved first and last residue. Each record gives: J gene, CDR3 length, V gene, D gene, clone size, CDR3 protein, CDR3 DNA. D genes are given only for firm matches. Rows give clone size only sometimes, using once, few, many, or a class for an expanded clone.

J gene: TRBJ2-4; CDR3 length: 14; V gene: TRBV15; D gene: -; clone size: few; CDR3 protein: CATSRDYVKNIQYF; CDR3 DNA: TGTGCCACCAGCAGAGATTATGTCAAAAACATTCAGTACTTC
J gene: TRBJ1-4; CDR3 length: 13; V gene: TRBV29-1; D gene: TRBD1; clone size: few; CDR3 protein: CSATQEDREKLFF; CDR3 DNA: TGCAGCGCCACGCAAGAGGACAGGGAAAAACTGTTTTTT
J gene: TRBJ1-3; CDR3 length: 13; V gene: TRBV28; D gene: -; clone size: many; CDR3 protein: CASRSPSGNTIYF; CDR3 DNA: TGTGCCAGCAGGTCCCCTTCTGGAAACACCATATATTTT
J gene: TRBJ1-1; CDR3 length: 16; V gene: TRBV18; D gene: TRBD1; clone size: few; CDR3 protein: CASSPRDRVVNTEAFF; CDR3 DNA: TGTGCCAGCTCACCTCGGGACAGGGTGGTGAACACTGAAGCTTTCTTT
J gene: TRBJ2-7; CDR3 length: 17; V gene: TRBV7-9; D gene: TRBD2; clone size: many; CDR3 protein: CASSPGTSGSYPYEQYF; CDR3 DNA: TGTGCCAGCAGCCCTGGGACTAGCGGGAGTTACCCCTACGAGCAGTACTTC
J gene: TRBJ1-3; CDR3 length: 14; V gene: TRBV12-3/TRBV12-4; D gene: -; clone size: many; CDR3 protein: CASSWNSDGNTIYF; CDR3 DNA: TGTGCCAGCAGTTGGAACAGCGATGGAAACACCATATATTTT
J gene: TRBJ2-3; CDR3 length: 15; V gene: TRBV3-1; D gene: -; clone size: many; CDR3 protein: CASSRWYSSTDTQYF; CDR3 DNA: TGTGCCAGCAGCCGCTGGTACTCTAGCACAGATACGCAGTATTTT
J gene: TRBJ1-5; CDR3 length: 18; V gene: TRBV15; D gene: TRBD1; clone size: few; CDR3 protein: CATSRVLHRGDSNQPQHF; CDR3 DNA: TGTGCCACCAGCAGAGTCCTCCACAGGGGAGATAGCAATCAGCCCCAGCATTTT
J gene: TRBJ1-3; CDR3 length: 14; V gene: TRBV20-1; D gene: -; clone size: few; CDR3 protein: CSARGFSSGNTIYF; CDR3 DNA: TGCAGTGCTAGAGGGTTTTCCTCTGGAAACACCATATATTTT
J gene: TRBJ2-7; CDR3 length: 15; V gene: TRBV6-5; D gene: TRBD1; clone size: -; CDR3 protein: CASSYSGQGVFEQYF; CDR3 DNA: TGTGCCAGCAGTTACTCGGGGCAGGGGGTTTTCGAGCAGTACTTC
J gene: TRBJ2-1; CDR3 length: 14; V gene: TRBV2; D gene: TRBD2; clone size: few; CDR3 protein: CASGGTSGYNEQFF; CDR3 DNA: TGTGCCAGCGGGGGGACTAGCGGCTACAATGAGCAGTTCTTC
J gene: TRBJ2-4; CDR3 length: 16; V gene: TRBV28; D gene: -; clone size: -; CDR3 protein: CASSFTGPRSRNIQYF; CDR3 DNA: TGTGCCAGCAGTTTCACGGGCCCCAGGTCTCGTAACATTCAGTACTTC
J gene: TRBJ2-3; CDR3 length: 15; V gene: TRBV7-2; D gene: TRBD2; clone size: many; CDR3 protein: CASSLWGSSGSAQYF; CDR3 DNA: TGTGCCAGCAGCTTATGGGGTTCTAGCGGGTCTGCGCAGTATTTT
J gene: TRBJ2-3; CDR3 length: 14; V gene: TRBV20-1; D gene: TRBD2; clone size: many; CDR3 protein: CSASRTSGTDTQYF; CDR3 DNA: TGCAGTGCATCTCGGACTAGCGGAACAGATACGCAGTATTTT
J gene: TRBJ1-5; CDR3 length: 15; V gene: TRBV7-2; D gene: -; clone size: many; CDR3 protein: CASSLTSGENQPQHF; CDR3 DNA: TGTGCCAGCAGCTTAACATCCGGGGAAAATCAGCCCCAGCATTTT
J gene: TRBJ2-1; CDR3 length: 21; V gene: TRBV11-2; D gene: TRBD2; clone size: few; CDR3 protein: CASSNHLGGGSSGGPRGEQFF; CDR3 DNA: TGTGCCAGCAGCAACCATCTGGGAGGGGGTTCTTCGGGAGGGCCTCGGGGTGAGCAGTTCTTC
J gene: TRBJ1-1; CDR3 length: 13; V gene: TRBV30; D gene: -; clone size: -; CDR3 protein: CAWVPSMNTEAFF; CDR3 DNA: TGTGCCTGGGTGCCCTCTATGAACACTGAAGCTTTCTTT
J gene: TRBJ2-1; CDR3 length: 15; V gene: TRBV20-1; D gene: TRBD2; clone size: -; CDR3 protein: CSAKDSGRMFNEQFF; CDR3 DNA: TGCAGTGCTAAGGATAGCGGGAGGATGTTCAATGAGCAGTTCTTC
J gene: TRBJ2-3; CDR3 length: 12; V gene: TRBV29-1; D gene: -; clone size: -; CDR3 protein: CSALPDSLVQYF; CDR3 DNA: TGCAGCGCCCTGCCCGACAGCCTCGTGCAGTATTTT
J gene: TRBJ2-1; CDR3 length: 13; V gene: TRBV20-1; D gene: -; clone size: -; CDR3 protein: CSARERSYNEQFF; CDR3 DNA: TGCAGTGCTAGAGAGAGGTCTTACAATGAGCAGTTCTTC
J gene: TRBJ2-1; CDR3 length: 12; V gene: TRBV7-9; D gene: -; clone size: many; CDR3 protein: CASSQMVAEQFF; CDR3 DNA: TGTGCCAGCAGCCAAATGGTAGCTGAGCAGTTCTTC
J gene: TRBJ2-3; CDR3 length: 12; V gene: TRBV28; D gene: TRBD1; clone size: many; CDR3 protein: CATGGNADTQYF; CDR3 DNA: TGTGCTACAGGGGGTAACGCAGATACGCAGTATTTT
J gene: TRBJ2-6; CDR3 length: 16; V gene: TRBV3-1; D gene: -; clone size: few; CDR3 protein: CASSLGRDTDRNVLTF; CDR3 DNA: TGTGCCAGCAGCCTTGGCCGGGACACCGACCGAAACGTCCTGACTTTC
J gene: TRBJ1-1; CDR3 length: 12; V gene: TRBV20-1; D gene: -; clone size: many; CDR3 protein: CSAREGNTEAFF; CDR3 DNA: TGCAGTGCCAGGGAAGGGAACACTGAAGCTTTCTTT
J gene: TRBJ1-5; CDR3 length: 14; V gene: TRBV6-5; D gene: -; clone size: -; CDR3 protein: CASLQANSNQPQHF; CDR3 DNA: TGTGCCAGCCTACAGGCTAATAGCAATCAGCCCCAGCATTTT
J gene: TRBJ2-1; CDR3 length: 20; V gene: TRBV5-1; D gene: TRBD2; clone size: few; CDR3 protein: CASSSGASGRSKLSYNEQFF; CDR3 DNA: TGCGCCAGCAGCTCGGGGGCTAGCGGGAGATCTAAGCTTTCCTACAATGAGCAGTTCTTC
J gene: TRBJ2-1; CDR3 length: 18; V gene: TRBV9; D gene: TRBD2; clone size: few; CDR3 protein: CASSAGRGAGGPLDEQFF; CDR3 DNA: TGTGCCAGCAGCGCAGGGCGAGGAGCGGGAGGCCCGTTGGATGAGCAGTTCTTC
J gene: TRBJ2-5; CDR3 length: 16; V gene: TRBV20-1; D gene: TRBD2; clone size: many; CDR3 protein: CSAAPSGLADQETQYF; CDR3 DNA: TGCAGTGCTGCCCCCTCGGGACTAGCCGATCAAGAGACCCAGTACTTC
J gene: TRBJ2-7; CDR3 length: 14; V gene: TRBV5-1; D gene: -; clone size: -; CDR3 protein: CASSLEDYAYEQYF; CDR3 DNA: TGCGCCAGCAGCTTGGAGGACTATGCCTACGAGCAGTACTTC
J gene: TRBJ2-7; CDR3 length: 12; V gene: TRBV27; D gene: -; clone size: -; CDR3 protein: CASSFLGTEQYF; CDR3 DNA: TGTGCCAGCAGTTTTCTGGGCACAGAGCAGTACTTC
J gene: TRBJ2-7; CDR3 length: 13; V gene: TRBV12-3/TRBV12-4; D gene: -; clone size: few; CDR3 protein: CASSSDTRYEQYF; CDR3 DNA: TGTGCCAGCAGCTCGGACACCCGCTACGAGCAGTACTTC
J gene: TRBJ2-1; CDR3 length: 19; V gene: TRBV6-2/TRBV6-3; D gene: TRBD2; clone size: -; CDR3 protein: CASTNPLGSGSALSREQFF; CDR3 DNA: TGTGCCAGCACCAACCCCTTGGGTAGCGGGAGCGCTCTTTCGCGTGAGCAGTTCTTC
J gene: TRBJ1-4; CDR3 length: 13; V gene: TRBV3-1; D gene: -; clone size: -; CDR3 protein: CASSQVAGEKLFF; CDR3 DNA: TGTGCCAGCAGCCAAGTGGCAGGAGAAAAACTGTTTTTT
J gene: TRBJ1-5; CDR3 length: 15; V gene: TRBV7-8; D gene: -; clone size: -; CDR3 protein: CASSAPRTFNQPQHF; CDR3 DNA: TGTGCCAGCAGCGCCCCGAGGACCTTTAATCAGCCCCAGCATTTT
J gene: TRBJ2-4; CDR3 length: 15; V gene: TRBV27; D gene: -; clone size: few; CDR3 protein: CASTPGTVAKNIQYF; CDR3 DNA: TGTGCCAGCACCCCCGGGACCGTAGCCAAAAACATTCAGTACTTC
J gene: TRBJ2-1; CDR3 length: 14; V gene: TRBV5-1; D gene: -; clone size: -; CDR3 protein: CASSLWQGYNEQFF; CDR3 DNA: TGCGCCAGCAGCTTGTGGCAGGGATACAATGAGCAGTTCTTC
J gene: TRBJ2-5; CDR3 length: 14; V gene: TRBV10-3; D gene: -; clone size: many; CDR3 protein: CAISERAAEETQYF; CDR3 DNA: TGTGCCATCAGTGAGAGGGCGGCAGAAGAGACCCAGTACTTC
J gene: TRBJ2-7; CDR3 length: 14; V gene: TRBV28; D gene: TRBD1; clone size: many; CDR3 protein: CASSLRTGIYEQYF; CDR3 DNA: TGTGCCAGCAGTTTAAGGACAGGGATCTACGAGCAGTACTTC
J gene: TRBJ2-1; CDR3 length: 11; V gene: TRBV29-1; D gene: -; clone size: -; CDR3 protein: CSVEDGSPASF; CDR3 DNA: TGCAGCGTTGAAGATGGTTCCCCCGCGTCCTTC
J gene: TRBJ2-7; CDR3 length: 15; V gene: TRBV7-2; D gene: TRBD1; clone size: -; CDR3 protein: CASRPTGTGGGEQYF; CDR3 DNA: TGTGCCAGCAGACCAACCGGGACAGGGGGAGGGGAGCAGTACTTC
J gene: TRBJ2-3; CDR3 length: 15; V gene: TRBV27; D gene: -; clone size: few; CDR3 protein: CASSFDRAMTDTQYF; CDR3 DNA: TGTGCCAGCAGTTTCGACAGAGCCATGACAGATACGCAGTATTTT
J gene: TRBJ2-5; CDR3 length: 15; V gene: TRBV21-1; D gene: -; clone size: -; CDR3 protein: CASSRQGASRETQYF; CDR3 DNA: TGTGCCAGCAGCAGACAGGGGGCGTCGCGAGAGACCCAGTACTTC
J gene: TRBJ2-3; CDR3 length: 18; V gene: TRBV11-2; D gene: -; clone size: few; CDR3 protein: CASSLGPGLPFSTDTQYF; CDR3 DNA: TGTGCCAGCAGCTTAGGACCAGGACTCCCTTTTAGCACAGATACGCAGTATTTT
J gene: TRBJ2-7; CDR3 length: 12; V gene: TRBV3-1; D gene: -; clone size: few; CDR3 protein: CASSPGPIPQYF; CDR3 DNA: TGTGCCAGCAGCCCGGGGCCCATCCCGCAGTACTTC
J gene: TRBJ2-2; CDR3 length: 11; V gene: TRBV2; D gene: -; clone size: few; CDR3 protein: CASSAGGELFF; CDR3 DNA: TGTGCCAGCAGTGCGGGGGGGGAGCTGTTTTTT
J gene: TRBJ2-3; CDR3 length: 13; V gene: TRBV9; D gene: -; clone size: many; CDR3 protein: CASSVGYADTQYF; CDR3 DNA: TGTGCCAGCAGCGTAGGGTACGCAGATACGCAGTATTTT
J gene: TRBJ2-1; CDR3 length: 15; V gene: TRBV7-8; D gene: TRBD2; clone size: -; CDR3 protein: CASSLAGTSGIEQFF; CDR3 DNA: TGTGCCAGCAGCTTAGCGGGGACTAGCGGGATCGAGCAGTTCTTC
J gene: TRBJ2-2; CDR3 length: 15; V gene: TRBV7-2; D gene: TRBD2; clone size: few; CDR3 protein: CASSLTSGRAAELFF; CDR3 DNA: TGTGCCAGCAGCTTAACTAGCGGGAGGGCCGCGGAGCTGTTTTTT
J gene: TRBJ2-7; CDR3 length: 15; V gene: TRBV12-3/TRBV12-4; D gene: -; clone size: -; CDR3 protein: CASSQDSPSSYEQYF; CDR3 DNA: TGTGCCAGCAGCCAAGACTCTCCGAGCTCCTACGAGCAGTACTTC
J gene: TRBJ2-7; CDR3 length: 15; V gene: TRBV29-1; D gene: -; clone size: -; CDR3 protein: CSAFGTQDAPYAQYF; CDR3 DNA: TGCAGCGCCTTCGGGACACAGGACGCCCCCTACGCGCAGTACTTC
J gene: TRBJ2-1; CDR3 length: 11; V gene: TRBV6-1; D gene: TRBD2; clone size: few; CDR3 protein: CASGQAGNLFF; CDR3 DNA: TGTGCCAGCGGCCAAGCGGGAAATTTGTTCTTC